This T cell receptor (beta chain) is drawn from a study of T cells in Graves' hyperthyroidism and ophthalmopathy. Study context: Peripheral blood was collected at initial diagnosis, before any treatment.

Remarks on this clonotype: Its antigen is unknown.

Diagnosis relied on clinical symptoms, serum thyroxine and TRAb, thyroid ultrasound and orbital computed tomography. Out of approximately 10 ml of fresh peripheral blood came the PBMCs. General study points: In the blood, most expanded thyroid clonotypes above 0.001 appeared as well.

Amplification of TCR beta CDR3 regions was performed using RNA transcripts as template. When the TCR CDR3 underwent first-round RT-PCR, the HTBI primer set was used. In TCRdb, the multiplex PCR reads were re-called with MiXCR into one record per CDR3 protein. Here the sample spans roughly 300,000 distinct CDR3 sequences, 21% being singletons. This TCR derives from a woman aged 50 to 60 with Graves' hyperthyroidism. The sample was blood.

The CDR3 region has the DNA TGTGCCAGCAGTTCTCACTACTACGGGAGCAATCAGCCCCAGCATTTT. This codes for CASSSHYYGSNQPQHF. V usage is TRBV12-3 or TRBV12-4 and J usage is TRBJ1-5; D gene uncertain. CDR3 length: 16 amino acids. With 4 bases removed from V and 1 base from J, the gap between germline ends came to 14 bases.